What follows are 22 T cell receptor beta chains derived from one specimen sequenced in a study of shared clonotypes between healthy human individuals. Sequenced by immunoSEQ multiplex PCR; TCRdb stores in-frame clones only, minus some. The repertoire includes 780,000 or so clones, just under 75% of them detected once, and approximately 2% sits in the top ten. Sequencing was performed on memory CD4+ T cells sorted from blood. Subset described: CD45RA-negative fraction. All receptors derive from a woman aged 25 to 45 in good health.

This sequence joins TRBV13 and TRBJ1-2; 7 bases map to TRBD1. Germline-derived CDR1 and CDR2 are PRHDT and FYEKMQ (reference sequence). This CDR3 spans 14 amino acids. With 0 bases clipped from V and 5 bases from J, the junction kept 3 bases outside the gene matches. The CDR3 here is CASSLGTGRYGYTF. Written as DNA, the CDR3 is TGTGCCAGCAGCTTAGGGACAGGGAGGTATGGCTACACCTTC. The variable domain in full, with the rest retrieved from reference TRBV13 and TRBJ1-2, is AAGVIQSPRHLIKEKRETATLKCYPIPRHDTVYWYQQGPGQDPQFLISFYEKMQSDKGSIPDRFSAQQFSDYHSELNMSSLELGDSALYFCASSLGTGRYGYTFGSGTRLTVV.

The CDR3 DNA sequence: TGTGCCAGCAGCCGCGGGGGGAGGAACGAGCAGTACTTC. Translating gives CASSRGGRNEQYF. This sequence joins TRBV5-4 and TRBJ2-7; 8 bases match TRBD2. CDR3 length: 13 amino acids. Per germline, CDR1 SGHNT and CDR2 YYREEE (reference sequence). V lost 4 bases to trimming and J lost 5 bases; unmatched junction nucleotides: 5.

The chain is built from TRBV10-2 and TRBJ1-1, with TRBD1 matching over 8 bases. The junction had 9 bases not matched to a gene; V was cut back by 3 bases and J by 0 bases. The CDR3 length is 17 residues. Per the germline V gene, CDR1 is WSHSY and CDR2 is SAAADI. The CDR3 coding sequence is TGCGCCAGCAGTGACTCAGGACAGGGTTTATTGAACACTGAAGCTTTCTTT. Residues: CASSDSGQGLLNTEAFF.

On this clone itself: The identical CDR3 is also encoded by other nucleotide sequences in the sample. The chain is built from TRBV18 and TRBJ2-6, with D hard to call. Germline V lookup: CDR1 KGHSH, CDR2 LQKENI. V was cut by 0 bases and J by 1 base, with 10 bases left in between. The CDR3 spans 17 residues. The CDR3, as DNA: TGTGCCAGCTCACCACCAAGGCAGAGTTCTGGGGCCAACGTCCTGACTTTC. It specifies CASSPPRQSSGANVLTF. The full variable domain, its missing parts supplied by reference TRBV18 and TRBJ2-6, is NAGVMQNPRHLVRRRGQEARLRCSPMKGHSHVYWYRQLPEEGLKFMVYLQKENIIDESGMPKERFSAEFPKEGPSILRIQQVVRGDSAAYFCASSPPRQSSGANVLTFGAGSRLTVL.

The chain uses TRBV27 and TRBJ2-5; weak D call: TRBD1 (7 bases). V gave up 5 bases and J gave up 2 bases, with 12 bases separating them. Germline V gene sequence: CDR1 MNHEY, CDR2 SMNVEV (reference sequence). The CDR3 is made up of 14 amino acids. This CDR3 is CASSAGQIQETQYF. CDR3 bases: TGTGCCAGCAGTGCGGGACAGATACAAGAGACCCAGTACTTC.

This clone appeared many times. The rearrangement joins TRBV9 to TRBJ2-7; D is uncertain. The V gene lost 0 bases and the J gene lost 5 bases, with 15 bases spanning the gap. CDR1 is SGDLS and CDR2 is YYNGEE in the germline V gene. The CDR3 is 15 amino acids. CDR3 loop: CASSVDLEAVNEQYF. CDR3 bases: TGTGCCAGCAGCGTAGATCTAGAAGCTGTGAACGAGCAGTACTTC.

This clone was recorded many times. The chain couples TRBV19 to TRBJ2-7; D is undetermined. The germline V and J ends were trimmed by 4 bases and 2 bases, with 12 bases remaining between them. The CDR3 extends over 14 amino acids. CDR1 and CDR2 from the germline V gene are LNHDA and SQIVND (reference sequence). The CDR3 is CASSRTGLAYEQYF. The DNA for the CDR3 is TGTGCCAGTAGTAGAACGGGTCTCGCCTACGAGCAGTACTTC.

The CDR3 bases are TGTGCCAGCAGCGCACAGGGGGCAAACGGGGAGCTGTTTTTT. Translated: CASSAQGANGELFF. V usage is TRBV11-3 and J usage is TRBJ2-2; 9 bases line up with TRBD1. The J segment lost 7 bases and the V segment lost 5 bases, leaving 5 bases of the junction unmatched. Germline CDR1 SGHNT, CDR2 YENEEA. CDR3 length equals 14 residues.

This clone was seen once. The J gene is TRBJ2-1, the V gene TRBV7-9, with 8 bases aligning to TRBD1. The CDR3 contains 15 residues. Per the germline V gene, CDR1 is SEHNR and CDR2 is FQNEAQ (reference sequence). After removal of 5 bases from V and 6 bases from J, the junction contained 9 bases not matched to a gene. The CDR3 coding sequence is TGTGCCAGCAGCGCGGACAGGGCAAGTTTCAATGAGCAGTTCTTC. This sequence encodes CASSADRASFNEQFF. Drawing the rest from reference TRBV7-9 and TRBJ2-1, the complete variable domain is DTGVSQNPRHKITKRGQNVTFRCDPISEHNRLYWYRQTLGQGPEFLTYFQNEAQLEKSRLLSDRFSAERPKGSFSTLEIQRTEQGDSAMYLCASSADRASFNEQFFGPGTRLTVL.

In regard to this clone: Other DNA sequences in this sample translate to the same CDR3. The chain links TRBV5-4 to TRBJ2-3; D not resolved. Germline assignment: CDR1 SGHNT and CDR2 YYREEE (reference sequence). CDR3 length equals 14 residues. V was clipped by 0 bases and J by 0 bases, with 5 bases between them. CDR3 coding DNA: TGTGCCAGCAGCTTGGCTGGGAGCACAGATACGCAGTATTTT. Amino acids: CASSLAGSTDTQYF.

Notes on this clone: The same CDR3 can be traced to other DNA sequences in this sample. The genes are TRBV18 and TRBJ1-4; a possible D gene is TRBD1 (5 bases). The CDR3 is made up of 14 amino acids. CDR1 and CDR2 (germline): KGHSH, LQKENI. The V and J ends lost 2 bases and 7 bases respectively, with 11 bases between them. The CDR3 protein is CASSPGQGSEKLFF. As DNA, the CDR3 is TGTGCCAGCTCACCAGGGCAGGGAAGTGAAAAACTGTTTTTT.

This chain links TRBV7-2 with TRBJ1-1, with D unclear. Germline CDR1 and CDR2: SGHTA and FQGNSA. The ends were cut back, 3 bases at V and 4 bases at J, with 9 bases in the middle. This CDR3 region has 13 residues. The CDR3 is CASSFQPSTEAFF. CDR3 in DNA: TGTGCCAGCAGCTTCCAGCCCAGCACTGAAGCTTTCTTT.

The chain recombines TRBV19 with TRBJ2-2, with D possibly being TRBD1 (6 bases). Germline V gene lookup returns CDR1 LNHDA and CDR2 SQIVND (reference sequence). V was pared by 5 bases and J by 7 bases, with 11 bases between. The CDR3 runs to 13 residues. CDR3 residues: CASSGQFGGELFF. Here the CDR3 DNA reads TGTGCCAGTAGTGGACAGTTTGGCGGGGAGCTGTTTTTT.

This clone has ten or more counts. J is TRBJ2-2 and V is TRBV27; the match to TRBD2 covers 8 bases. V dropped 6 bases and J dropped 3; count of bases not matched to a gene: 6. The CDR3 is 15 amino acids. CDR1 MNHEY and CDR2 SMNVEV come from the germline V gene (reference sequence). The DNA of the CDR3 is TGTGCCAGCAGATTTAGCGGGACCCACACCGGGGAGCTGTTTTTT. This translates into CASRFSGTHTGELFF.

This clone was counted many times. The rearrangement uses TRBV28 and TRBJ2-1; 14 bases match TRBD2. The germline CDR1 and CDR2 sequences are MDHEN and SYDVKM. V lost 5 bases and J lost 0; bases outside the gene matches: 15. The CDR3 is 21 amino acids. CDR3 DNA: TGTGCCAGCAGTCCTTATGCCCCGGGACTAGCGGGAGTGTTCTCCTACAATGAGCAGTTCTTC. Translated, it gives CASSPYAPGLAGVFSYNEQFF.

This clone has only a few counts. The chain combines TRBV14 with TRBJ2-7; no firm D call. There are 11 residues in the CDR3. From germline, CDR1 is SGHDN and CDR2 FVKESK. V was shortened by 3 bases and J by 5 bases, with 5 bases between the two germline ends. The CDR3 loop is CASSQVHEQYF. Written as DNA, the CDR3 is TGTGCCAGCAGCCAGGTCCACGAGCAGTACTTC.

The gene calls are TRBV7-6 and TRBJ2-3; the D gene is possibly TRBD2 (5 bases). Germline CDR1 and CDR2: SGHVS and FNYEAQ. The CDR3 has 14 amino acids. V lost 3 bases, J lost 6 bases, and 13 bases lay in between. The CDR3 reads CASSFGQRYDTQYF. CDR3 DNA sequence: TGTGCCAGCAGCTTTGGTCAGCGGTATGATACGCAGTATTTT.

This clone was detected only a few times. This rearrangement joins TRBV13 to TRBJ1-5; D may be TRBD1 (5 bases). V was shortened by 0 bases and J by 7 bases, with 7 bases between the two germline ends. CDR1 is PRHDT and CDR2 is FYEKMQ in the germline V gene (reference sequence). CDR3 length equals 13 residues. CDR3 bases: TGTGCCAGCAGCTTAGGCGAGGGGCAGCCCCAGCATTTT. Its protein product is CASSLGEGQPQHF.

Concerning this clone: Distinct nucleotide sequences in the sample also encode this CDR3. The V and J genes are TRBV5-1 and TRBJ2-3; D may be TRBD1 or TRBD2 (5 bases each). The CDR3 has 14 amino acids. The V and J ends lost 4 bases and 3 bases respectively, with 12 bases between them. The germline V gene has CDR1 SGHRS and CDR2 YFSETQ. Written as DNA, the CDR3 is TGCGCCAGCAGCCTCGGGACGACAACAGATACGCAGTATTTT. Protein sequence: CASSLGTTTDTQYF. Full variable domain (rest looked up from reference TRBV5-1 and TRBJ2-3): KAGVTQTPRYLIKTRGQQVTLSCSPISGHRSVSWYQQTPGQGLQFLFEYFSETQRNKGNFPGRFSGRQFSNSRSEMNVSTLELGDSALYLCASSLGTTTDTQYFGPGTRLTVL.

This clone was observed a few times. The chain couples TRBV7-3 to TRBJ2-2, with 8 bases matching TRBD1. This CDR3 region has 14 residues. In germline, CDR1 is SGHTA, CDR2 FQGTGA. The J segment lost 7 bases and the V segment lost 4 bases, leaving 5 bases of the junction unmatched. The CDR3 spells CASSYQGAVGELFF. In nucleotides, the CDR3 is TGTGCCAGCAGCTACCAGGGGGCGGTCGGGGAGCTGTTTTTT.

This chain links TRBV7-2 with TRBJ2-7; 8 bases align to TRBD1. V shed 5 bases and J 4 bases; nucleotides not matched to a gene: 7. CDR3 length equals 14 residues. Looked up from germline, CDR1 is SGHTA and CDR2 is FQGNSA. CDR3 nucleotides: TGTGCCAGCAGCCCGGGACAGGTTCTTTACGAGCAGTACTTC. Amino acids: CASSPGQVLYEQYF.

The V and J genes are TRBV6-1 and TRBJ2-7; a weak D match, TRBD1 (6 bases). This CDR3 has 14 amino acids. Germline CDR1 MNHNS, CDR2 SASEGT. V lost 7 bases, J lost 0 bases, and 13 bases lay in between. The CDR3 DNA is TGTGCCAGCACCCGAGGGGGTAGCTCCTACGAGCAGTACTTC. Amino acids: CASTRGGSSYEQYF.